The rows below give T cell receptor beta chains drawn from one sample of a study of T cells in narcolepsy. Some clones are missing from TCRdb's copy, which holds only in-frame ones; the method was immunoSEQ multiplex PCR. Among around 28,000 clones listed, approximately 83% were seen once. The sample was CD45RA- memory CD4+ T cells from PBMCs. The receptors were sampled from a human donor with narcolepsy. The CDR3 runs from the conserved cysteine through the conserved F or W. A D gene is named only where the DNA matches it firmly.

cdr3_nt | cdr3_aa | v_call | d_call | j_call
TGTGCCAGCAGTTACGGTCCAGGGAATGAAAAACTGTTTTTT | CASSYGPGNEKLFF | TRBV6-5 | NA | TRBJ1-4
TGTGCCAGCAGAGGACAGGGGTGGACTGAAGCTTTCTTT | CASRGQGWTEAFF | TRBV6-5 | TRBD1 | TRBJ1-1
TGTGCCAGCAGTTGGACTAGCGGAACCATCCGAGATACGCAGTATTTT | CASSWTSGTIRDTQYF | TRBV27 | TRBD2 | TRBJ2-3
TGTGCCAGCAGTTACTCGGGACAGGGTGGTTACGAGCAGTACTTC | CASSYSGQGGYEQYF | TRBV6-6 | TRBD1 | TRBJ2-7
TGTGCCAGCAGCGTAGCTTGGACAGGGGTCTATGGCTACACCTTC | CASSVAWTGVYGYTF | TRBV9 | TRBD1 | TRBJ1-2
TGTGCCAGCAGCGCACCGAGGAGTACATCCTACGAGCAGTACTTC | CASSAPRSTSYEQYF | TRBV5-6 | NA | TRBJ2-7
TGCGCCAGCGGAATGAGCGGGGGGGCGGTCAATGAGCAGTTCTTC | CASGMSGGAVNEQFF | TRBV5-1 | TRBD2 | TRBJ2-1
TGTGCCAGCAGGCCCTCCCTAGGGGTCGCTGAAGCTTTCTTT | CASRPSLGVAEAFF | TRBV13 | NA | TRBJ1-1
TGTGCCAGCAGTGGGAGGAGCCCGAATGAAAAACTGTTTTTT | CASSGRSPNEKLFF | TRBV2 | NA | TRBJ1-4
TGTGCCAGCAGTCATGACAGGGTCGATGGCTACACCTTC | CASSHDRVDGYTF | TRBV2 | TRBD1 | TRBJ1-2
TGTGCCAGCAGCCGGACAGGGTTGGACACCGGGGAGCTGTTTTTT | CASSRTGLDTGELFF | TRBV7-8 | TRBD1 | TRBJ2-2
TGTGCCAGCTCACGGGACCAGACTGATGAGCAGTTCTTC | CASSRDQTDEQFF | TRBV18 | NA | TRBJ2-1
TGTGCCAGCAGTTCCCCGCAGGGGGCAAGAACAGATACGCAGTATTTT | CASSSPQGARTDTQYF | TRBV6-5 | TRBD1 | TRBJ2-3
TGTGCCAGCTCACGAAGGACAGGGGAGAATTCACCCCTCCACTTT | CASSRRTGENSPLHF | TRBV18 | TRBD1 | TRBJ1-6